This T cell receptor (beta chain) was retrieved from a study of siplizumab effects on memory and regulatory T cells. TCRdb keeps only in-frame clones here, not all; method: immunoSEQ multiplex PCR. The sample includes more than 95,000 clones, about 92% of them seen just once. V was cut by 3 bases and J by 4 bases, with 9 bases left in between. This CDR3 has 12 residues. The V gene's germline CDR1 is GTSNPN and CDR2 SVGIG (reference sequence). The receptor's source is a human donor in good health. The sequenced sample was CD4+ T cells sorted from blood. This sequence joins TRBV30 and TRBJ1-2; tentative D call: TRBD1 (6 bases). CDR3 protein: CAWSKGGYGYTF. The CDR3, as DNA: TGTGCCTGGAGCAAAGGGGGCTATGGCTACACCTTC.